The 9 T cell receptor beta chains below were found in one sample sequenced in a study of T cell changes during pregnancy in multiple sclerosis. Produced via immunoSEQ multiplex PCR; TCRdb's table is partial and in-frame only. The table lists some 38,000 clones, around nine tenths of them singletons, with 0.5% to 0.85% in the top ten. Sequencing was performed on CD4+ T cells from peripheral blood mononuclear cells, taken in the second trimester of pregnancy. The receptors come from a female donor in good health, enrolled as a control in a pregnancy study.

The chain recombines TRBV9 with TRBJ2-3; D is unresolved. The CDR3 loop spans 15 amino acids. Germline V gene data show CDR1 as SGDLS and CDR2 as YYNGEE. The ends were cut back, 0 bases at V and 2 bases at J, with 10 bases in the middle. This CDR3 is CASSVAQTYTDTQYF. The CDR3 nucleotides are TGTGCCAGCAGCGTAGCACAGACCTACACAGATACGCAGTATTTT.

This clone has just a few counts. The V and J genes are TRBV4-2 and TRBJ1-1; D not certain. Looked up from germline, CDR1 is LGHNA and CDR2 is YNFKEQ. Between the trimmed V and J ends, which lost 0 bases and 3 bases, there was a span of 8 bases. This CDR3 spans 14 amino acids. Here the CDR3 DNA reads TGTGCCAGCAGCCAAGAGTCGAGAGACACTGAAGCTTTCTTT. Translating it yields CASSQESRDTEAFF.

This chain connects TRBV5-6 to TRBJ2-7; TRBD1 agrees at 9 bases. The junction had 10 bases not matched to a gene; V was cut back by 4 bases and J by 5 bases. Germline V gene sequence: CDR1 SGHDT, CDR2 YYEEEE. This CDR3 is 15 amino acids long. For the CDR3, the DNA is TGTGCCAGCAGCAATTCCGGGACAGGGCGACACGAGCAGTACTTC. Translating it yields CASSNSGTGRHEQYF. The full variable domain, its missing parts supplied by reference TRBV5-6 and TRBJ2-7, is DAGVTQSPTHLIKTRGQQVTLRCSPKSGHDTVSWYQQALGQGPQFIFQYYEEEERQRGNFPDRFSGHQFPNYSSELNVNALLLGDSALYLCASSNSGTGRHEQYFGPGTRLTVT.

As DNA, the CDR3 is TGTGCCAGCAGCTTATCAGGGGCCGGGGCCAACGTCCTGACTTTC. Translation gives CASSLSGAGANVLTF. V and J are TRBV7-2 and TRBJ2-6; a weak D match, TRBD1 (6 bases). Germline V CDR1 and CDR2: SGHTA, FQGNSA. V was shortened by 2 bases and J by 4 bases, with 9 bases between the two germline ends. This CDR3 has 15 amino acids.

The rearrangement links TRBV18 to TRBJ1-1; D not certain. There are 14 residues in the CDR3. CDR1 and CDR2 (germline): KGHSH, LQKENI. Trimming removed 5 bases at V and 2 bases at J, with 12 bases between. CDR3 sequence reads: CASSSTPPNTEAFF. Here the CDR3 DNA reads TGTGCCAGCTCATCGACTCCACCTAACACTGAAGCTTTCTTT.

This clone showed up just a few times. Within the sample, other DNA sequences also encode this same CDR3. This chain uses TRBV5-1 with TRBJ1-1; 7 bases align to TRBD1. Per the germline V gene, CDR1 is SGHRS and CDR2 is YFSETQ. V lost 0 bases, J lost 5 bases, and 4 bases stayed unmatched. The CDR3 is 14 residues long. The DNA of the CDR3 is TGCGCCAGCAGCTTGGAACAGGGGAGGACTGAAGCTTTCTTT. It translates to CASSLEQGRTEAFF.

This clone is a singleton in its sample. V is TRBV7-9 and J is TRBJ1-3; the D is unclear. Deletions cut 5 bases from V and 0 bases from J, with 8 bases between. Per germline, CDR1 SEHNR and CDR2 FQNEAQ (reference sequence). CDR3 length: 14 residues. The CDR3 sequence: CASSPTNSGNTIYF. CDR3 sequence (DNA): TGTGCCAGCAGCCCTACCAACTCTGGAAACACCATATATTTT.

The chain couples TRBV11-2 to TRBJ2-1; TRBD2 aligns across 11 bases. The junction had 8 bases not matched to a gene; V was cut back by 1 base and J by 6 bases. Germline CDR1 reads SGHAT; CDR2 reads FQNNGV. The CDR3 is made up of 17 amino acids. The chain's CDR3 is CASSLVGSGGARNEQFF. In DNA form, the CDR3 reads TGTGCCAGCAGCTTAGTGGGTAGCGGGGGGGCCCGCAATGAGCAGTTCTTC.

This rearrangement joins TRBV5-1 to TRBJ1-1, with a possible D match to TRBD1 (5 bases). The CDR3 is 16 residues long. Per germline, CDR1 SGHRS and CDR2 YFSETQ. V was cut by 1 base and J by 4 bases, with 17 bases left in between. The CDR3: CASSLQGALVSTEAFF. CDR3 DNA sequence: TGCGCCAGCAGCTTGCAGGGCGCTCTCGTGAGCACTGAAGCTTTCTTT. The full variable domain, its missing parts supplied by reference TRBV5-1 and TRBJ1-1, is KAGVTQTPRYLIKTRGQQVTLSCSPISGHRSVSWYQQTPGQGLQFLFEYFSETQRNKGNFPGRFSGRQFSNSRSEMNVSTLELGDSALYLCASSLQGALVSTEAFFGQGTRLTVV.